This paragraph covers one T cell receptor (beta chain) sequence. What it binds is unknown. The record originates from a study of cytomegalovirus exposure and HLA in healthy donors. General study results and limits: According to a later analysis, most TCR beta chains associated with CMV appeared HLA-restricted. In a later analysis, at a false discovery rate of 0.05, under 20,000 TCR beta sequences were associated with HLA alleles. A later analysis found common viral pathogens apparently linked to several of the most significant clusters.

There are 15 residues in the CDR3. Germline V gene sequence: CDR1 KGHSH, CDR2 LQKENI. Between the trimmed V and J ends, which lost 2 bases and 7 bases, there was a span of 15 bases. Vbeta (60) and Jbeta (13) primers were used in the PCR. Only in-frame clones appear in the TCRdb table, and some are missing; sequencing was by immunoSEQ multiplex PCR. The sample comprises approximately 110,000 clones, less than 75% of which are singletons, and approximately 10% rests with the top ten. Sequences were obtained from PBMCs. This receptor was taken from a man between 40 and 49 years old in good health and CMV-seropositive. The chain uses TRBV18 and TRBJ2-1; D might be TRBD2 (6 bases). This CDR3 reads CASSPITGAENEQFF. For the CDR3, the DNA is TGTGCCAGCTCACCAATAACGGGAGCGGAGAATGAGCAGTTCTTC. Variable domain in full (rest from reference TRBV18 and TRBJ2-1): NAGVMQNPRHLVRRRGQEARLRCSPMKGHSHVYWYRQLPEEGLKFMVYLQKENIIDESGMPKERFSAEFPKEGPSILRIQQVVRGDSAAYFCASSPITGAENEQFFGPGTRLTVL.